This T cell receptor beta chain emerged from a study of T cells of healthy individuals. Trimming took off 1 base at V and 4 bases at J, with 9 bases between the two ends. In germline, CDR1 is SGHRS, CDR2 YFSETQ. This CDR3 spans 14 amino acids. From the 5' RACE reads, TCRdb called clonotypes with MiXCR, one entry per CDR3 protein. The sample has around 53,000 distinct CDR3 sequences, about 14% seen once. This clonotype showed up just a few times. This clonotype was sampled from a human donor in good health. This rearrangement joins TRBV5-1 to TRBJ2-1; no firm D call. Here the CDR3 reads CASSLRLDYNEQFF. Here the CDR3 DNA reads TGCGCCAGCAGCTTGCGGCTGGATTACAATGAGCAGTTCTTC.